One T cell receptor beta chain is described in this entry. The record originates from a study of shared clonotypes between healthy human individuals. The naive CD8 fraction comprised CD45RO-negative cells positively selected for CCR7 and excluded terminally differentiated effector memory CD45RA+ cells. Healthy adults negative for HIV, lacking recent acute infections or vaccinations, served as donors. The V gene end was trimmed by 10 bases and the J gene end by 3 bases; junction bases not matched to a gene: 14. Germline V gene data show CDR1 as SNHLY and CDR2 as FYNNEI. CDR3 length equals 16 residues. The table came from immunoSEQ multiplex PCR; TCRdb's copy has only in-frame clones and leaves some out. The table lists millions of clones, just under 95% of them singletons.

The chain employs TRBV2 and TRBJ1-5, with TRBD1 identical over 8 bases. The receptor was isolated from a man aged 18 to 30 in good health. What was sequenced was naive CD8+ T cells sorted from blood. CDR3 amino acids: CATRNLDRASNQPQHF. The CDR3 DNA sequence: TGTGCCACTCGCAACCTGGACAGGGCTTCCAATCAGCCCCAGCATTTT.